This TCR beta chain was documented in a study of regulatory T cells in long-lasting Graves disease. From germline, CDR1 is MDHEN and CDR2 SYDVKM. Trimming stripped 2 bases from V and 8 bases from J, with 6 bases between. This CDR3 is 12 amino acids long. Time point described: newly diagnosed GD, antithyroid drugs for less than 3 months. Construction of the TCR library relied on RNA isolated from PBMCs. Assembly of TCR beta libraries relied on iRepertoire HTBI primers together with Arm-PCR of CDR3 regions. TCRdb called the multiplex PCR reads again in MiXCR, with one record for every CDR3 protein. The table shows some 410,000 distinct CDR3 sequences, with about a sixth occurring only once. The data were also submitted as part of a second study, on T cells in Graves' hyperthyroidism and ophthalmopathy.

The input for sequencing was peripheral blood mononuclear cells (PBMCs), taken at new diagnosis, from a patient treated with antithyroid drugs. The source of this sequence is a woman under 40 with Graves disease. The chain carries TRBV28 and TRBJ2-2; no clear D gene. For the CDR3, the DNA is TGTGCCAGCAGTTTAATGAGAGGGGAGCTGTTTTTT. It yields the protein CASSLMRGELFF.